This TCR beta chain was sequenced in a study of T cells expressing NK-cell markers. General study points: HCMV specificity of the expanded NKG2C+ T cell clones stayed unclear.

For each CDR3 protein, TCRdb gives one entry from its re-call of the 5' RACE reads, without DNA. The specimen's table records approximately 440,000 distinct CDR3 sequences. Concerning this clonotype itself: As yet, its antigen is unknown.

The CDR3 totals 16 residues. This chain links TRBV12-3 or TRBV12-4 with TRBJ2-2; TCRdb's assignment of TRBD1 cannot be checked, as there is no DNA. This sequence originates from a woman in her forties or fifties in good health. Sequencing was carried out using blood T cells: a sorted CD56 or NKG2C T cell subset, CD4+ or CD8+ T cells, or bulk PBMC T cells (not recorded which). Here the CDR3 reads CASSLDGTGNTGELFF.